Below, 32 T cell receptor beta chains from the same sample are listed, as sequenced in a study of T cell repertoires in cytomegalovirus infection. Their specific antigens are unknown. Using its own MiXCR run on the reads, TCRdb lists one record per CDR3 protein. Found here are hundreds of thousands of distinct CDR3 sequences, about 30% of them singletons; the top ten hold 18%. This material consisted of cultured PBMCs, taken from culture after CMV antigen stimulation. Receptors originate from a human donor in good health (CMV status not recorded). Some clones in this sample may be carry-over from other donors' samples.

The V gene is TRBV7-2, the J gene TRBJ1-4, with D possibly being TRBD1 (5 bases). Germline-derived CDR1 and CDR2 are SGHTA and FQGNSA. The V end lost 5 bases, the J end lost 9 bases, and 16 bases lay between the germline ends. The CDR3 contains 14 residues. The CDR3 loop is CASSPGPLGQKLFF. Here the CDR3 DNA reads TGTGCCAGCAGCCCGGGACCCTTGGGTCAAAAACTGTTTTTT.

The V call is TRBV7-9, the J call TRBJ1-6; D might be TRBD1 (5 bases). The CDR3 spans 16 residues. Germline V gives CDR1 SEHNR, CDR2 FQNEAQ (reference sequence). V lost 0 bases to trimming and J lost 3 bases, with 9 bases between them. This chain's CDR3 is CASSLAGGFYNSPLHF. The CDR3 DNA reads as TGTGCCAGCAGCTTAGCCGGGGGATTCTATAATTCACCCCTCCACTTT.

This clonotype was seen just once. The J gene is TRBJ2-7, the V gene TRBV19, with 12 bases matching TRBD1. The CDR3 totals 16 residues. Trimming cost V 5 bases and J 2 bases; bases outside gene matches: 7. CDR1 and CDR2 from the germline V gene are LNHDA and SQIVND (reference sequence). For the CDR3, the DNA is TGTGCCAGTAGTTCCACCCGGGACAGGGGGCCCTACGAGCAGTACTTC. Its translation is CASSSTRDRGPYEQYF.

For this clonotype: One end of the junction does not line up with germline, which may come from a read error. This chain links TRBV20-1 with TRBJ2-7; no firm D call. CDR1 DFQATT and CDR2 SNEGSKA come from the germline V gene (reference sequence). This CDR3 spans 13 amino acids. DNA of the CDR3: TGTGGTCTTGCGTTAATGGGCGTCGACGAGCAGTACTTC. It yields the protein CGLALMGVDEQYF.

This clonotype turned up a few times. The gene calls are TRBV2 and TRBJ1-6; D not certain. V was cut by 9 bases and J by 7 bases, with 22 bases left in between. CDR1 is SNHLY and CDR2 is FYNNEI in the germline V gene. The length of the CDR3 is 16 residues. The CDR3 coding sequence is TGTGCCAGTAGCAGAGCGGTGGGCCAGCGGAATTCACCCCTCCACTTT. Protein product: CASSRAVGQRNSPLHF.

The chain links TRBV3-1 to TRBJ2-1, with D possibly matching TRBD1 (5 bases). Germline assignment: CDR1 LGHDT and CDR2 YNNKEL (reference sequence). The germline V and J ends were trimmed by 0 bases and 12 bases, with 15 bases remaining between them. The CDR3 consists of 14 residues. The CDR3: CASSQDLGRALQFF. CDR3 bases: TGTGCCAGCAGCCAAGATCTTGGCAGGGCACTGCAGTTCTTC.

This chain uses TRBV12-3 or TRBV12-4 with TRBJ2-3; 7 positions match TRBD2. The CDR3 runs to 15 residues. J gave up 0 bases and V 10 bases, and 10 bases lay outside the gene matches. The CDR3 region is CAIHRGDISTDTQYF. The CDR3 DNA sequence: TGTGCCATCCACCGGGGGGATATAAGCACAGATACGCAGTATTTT.

This chain uses TRBV7-2 with TRBJ1-2, with 9 bases that match TRBD1. V gave up 1 base and J gave up 6 bases; unmatched junction bases: 3. CDR3 length: 14 amino acids. CDR1 is SGHTA and CDR2 is FQGNSA in the germline V gene. The CDR3 DNA reads as TGTGCCAGCAGCTTAGTAGGGACAGGGAATGGCTACACCTTC. Encoded protein: CASSLVGTGNGYTF.

In this sample, this clonotype turned up a few times. The chain joins TRBV19 to TRBJ2-1; 8 positions match TRBD1. The junction had 9 bases not matched to a gene; V was cut back by 10 bases and J by 7 bases. Germline V lookup: CDR1 LNHDA, CDR2 SQIVND (reference sequence). The CDR3 runs to 13 residues. CDR3 nucleotide sequence: TGTGCCACCACAGACAGGGGCTGGAATGAGCAGTTCTTC. Encoded protein: CATTDRGWNEQFF.

This clonotype showed up just a few times. This chain joins TRBV27 and TRBJ2-5; 10 nucleotides match TRBD2. V lost 5 bases, J lost 6 bases, and 9 bases stayed unmatched. The CDR3 extends over 15 amino acids. Germline V gene lookup returns CDR1 MNHEY and CDR2 SMNVEV (reference sequence). The CDR3 here is CASSRERGGSQTQYF. The CDR3 bases are TGTGCCAGCAGTCGCGAGCGGGGGGGGAGTCAGACCCAGTACTTC.

V and J are TRBV7-2 and TRBJ2-3, with a weak D call TRBD2 (6 bases). Trimming shortened V by 1 base and J by 2 bases, and 16 bases separated the two germline ends. This CDR3 region has 17 residues. Germline V CDR1 and CDR2: SGHTA, FQGNSA. CDR3 coding DNA: TGTGCCAGCAGCTTAGGAGTCGGCGGGATATACACAGATACGCAGTATTTT. Protein: CASSLGVGGIYTDTQYF.

The chain uses TRBV7-6 and TRBJ2-7, with D maybe TRBD2 (6 bases). Germline CDR1 and CDR2: SGHVS and FNYEAQ. Trimming shortened V by 5 bases and J by 4 bases, and 12 bases separated the two germline ends. The CDR3 totals 13 residues. The CDR3 is CASSAPGEYEQYF. The CDR3 bases are TGTGCCAGCAGCGCGCCGGGGGAGTACGAGCAGTACTTC.

This sequence joins TRBV6-2 or TRBV6-3 and TRBJ2-1; TRBD2 is a possible D gene (6 bases). The germline gives CDR1 MNHEY, CDR2 SVGEGT. The CDR3 is 13 residues long. The V and J ends lost 6 bases and 8 bases respectively, with 14 bases between them. The CDR3 DNA reads TGTGCCAGCAGCTCAAGTTGGGGGGATGAGCAGTTCTTC. Its translation: CASSSSWGDEQFF.

The table lists this clonotype with many counts. This may stem from a read error, because a much larger clone lies one nucleotide away. The gene calls are TRBV7-2 and TRBJ2-7; unclear D gene. The germline V gene has CDR1 SGHTA and CDR2 FQGNSA. This CDR3 contains 11 residues. Deletions cut 5 bases from V and 0 bases from J, with 2 bases between. CDR3 sequence: CASSISYEQYF. CDR3 in DNA: TGTGCCAGCAGCATCTCCTACGAGCAGTACTTC.

The V gene is TRBV6-5, the J gene TRBJ1-1; D is unclear. The CDR3 length is 13 residues. The ends were cut back, 5 bases at V and 1 base at J, with 8 bases in the middle. Per the germline V gene, CDR1 is MNHEY and CDR2 is SVGAGI. The CDR3 DNA reads as TGTGCCAGCAGTGCCCAGAGGAACACTGAAGCTTTCTTT. As protein: CASSAQRNTEAFF.

The rearrangement uses TRBV7-9 and TRBJ2-5, with 10 bases fitting TRBD2. This CDR3 is 15 amino acids long. V was pared by 3 bases and J by 5 bases, with 6 bases of the junction left unmatched. Germline V gene lookup returns CDR1 SEHNR and CDR2 FQNEAQ (reference sequence). CDR3 in amino acids: CASSFSSGSGETQYF. The CDR3 DNA reads as TGTGCCAGCAGCTTTTCTAGCGGGAGCGGCGAGACCCAGTACTTC.

This clonotype has only a few counts. The V and J genes are TRBV15 and TRBJ2-4, with D possibly matching TRBD2 (6 bases). The CDR3 consists of 14 residues. CDR1 is LNHNV, CDR2 YYDKDF, per germline (reference sequence). V gave up 9 bases and J gave up 8 bases, with 20 bases separating them. The CDR3 region is CATTPAARGYIQYF. CDR3 sequence (DNA): TGTGCCACTACCCCCGCTGCCCGGGGGTACATTCAGTACTTC.

This clonotype was counted between two and nine times. The chain combines TRBV7-6 with TRBJ2-5, with 9 bases matching TRBD2. The length of the CDR3 is 15 residues. The germline V gene encodes CDR1 SGHVS and CDR2 FNYEAQ. Losses at the gene ends were 2 bases for V and 5 bases for J; bases not matched to a gene: 6. CDR3 bases: TGTGCCAGCAGCTTACAGGCGGGGGGGGCTGAGACCCAGTACTTC. Its protein product is CASSLQAGGAETQYF.

V usage is TRBV7-6 and J usage is TRBJ1-6, with a tentative D call TRBD1 (5 bases). CDR1 and CDR2 (germline): SGHVS, FNYEAQ. Deletions cut 4 bases from V and 8 bases from J, with 12 bases between. The CDR3 extends over 14 amino acids. CDR3 amino acids: CASSSGPGDSPLHF. The CDR3 region has the DNA TGTGCCAGCAGCTCGGGCCCGGGGGATTCACCCCTCCACTTT.

Many counts were recorded for this clonotype. J is TRBJ1-3 and V is TRBV7-2; unclear D gene. This CDR3 has 16 amino acids. V lost 1 base and J 0 bases, leaving 10 bases between the germline ends. Looked up from germline, CDR1 is SGHTA and CDR2 is FQGNSA. CDR3 nucleotides: TGTGCCAGCAGCTTAGTGTACGGATACTCTGGAAACACCATATATTTT. Translating gives CASSLVYGYSGNTIYF. The variable domain in full, completed from reference TRBV7-2 and TRBJ1-3, reads GAGVSQSPSNKVTEKGKDVELRCDPISGHTALYWYRQSLGQGLEFLIYFQGNSAPDKSGLPSDRFSAERTGGSVSTLTIQRTQQEDSAVYLCASSLVYGYSGNTIYFGEGSWLTVV.

This clonotype was counted at least ten times. The chain has TRBV7-8 and TRBJ1-1; 9 bases are a match to TRBD1. V lost 3 bases and J lost 3; bases outside the gene matches: 8. Germline V CDR1 and CDR2: SGHVS, FQNEAQ. The CDR3 is made up of 16 amino acids. CDR3 DNA sequence: TGTGCCAGCAGCTTTATGGGACAGGGATTGTACACTGAAGCTTTCTTT. Amino acids: CASSFMGQGLYTEAFF. Combining the CDR3 with reference TRBV7-8 and TRBJ1-1 gives the whole variable domain GAGVSQSPRYKVAKRGQDVALRCDPISGHVSLFWYQQALGQGPEFLTYFQNEAQLDKSGLPSDRFFAERPEGSVSTLKIQRTQQEDSAVYLCASSFMGQGLYTEAFFGQGTRLTVV.

This clonotype was seen many times. The rearrangement joins TRBV11-3 to TRBJ2-1, with 7 positions matching TRBD2. The J segment lost 8 bases and the V segment lost 4 bases, leaving 5 bases of the junction unmatched. CDR1 SGHNT and CDR2 YENEEA come from the germline V gene. The CDR3 totals 13 residues. The CDR3 nucleotides read TGTGCCAGCAGCTGGGGAGGGGCCGATGAGCAGTTCTTC. As protein: CASSWGGADEQFF.

This clonotype was picked up a small number of times. One end of the junction fails to match germline, which may point to a read error. The chain carries TRBV7-2 and TRBJ2-5; TRBD1 matches 7 bases. CDR1 and CDR2 (germline): SGHTA, FQGNSA. The CDR3 has 15 residues. The DNA of the CDR3 is TGTGCCAGCGGCTTAGGGGGCCGGGTTTGGAAGACCCAGTACTTC. This translates into CASGLGGRVWKTQYF.

This chain connects TRBV7-2 to TRBJ1-3; 9 nucleotides align to TRBD1. With V trimmed by 2 bases and J by 2 bases, 1 base remained unmatched. The CDR3 is 15 amino acids. Germline V gene lookup returns CDR1 SGHTA and CDR2 FQGNSA. The CDR3 sequence: CASSLRTGAGNTIYF. The CDR3 DNA is TGTGCCAGCAGCTTAAGGACAGGGGCTGGAAACACCATATATTTT. The whole variable domain, remainder taken from reference TRBV7-2 and TRBJ1-3, is GAGVSQSPSNKVTEKGKDVELRCDPISGHTALYWYRQSLGQGLEFLIYFQGNSAPDKSGLPSDRFSAERTGGSVSTLTIQRTQQEDSAVYLCASSLRTGAGNTIYFGEGSWLTVV.

The chain joins TRBV10-1 to TRBJ2-5; TRBD2 matches 7 bases. CDR1 is WNHNN and CDR2 is SYGVQD in the germline V gene (reference sequence). The V and J ends lost 6 bases and 5 bases, in that order; junction bases with no gene match: 12. The CDR3 covers 15 residues. CDR3 residues: CASSPYAGVAETQYF. As DNA, the CDR3 is TGCGCCAGCAGCCCTTATGCGGGAGTGGCTGAGACCCAGTACTTC.

This clonotype was picked up a small number of times. V gene TRBV19 combines with J gene TRBJ1-1; D uncertain. The CDR3 totals 15 residues. Germline CDR1 is LNHDA and CDR2 is SQIVND (reference sequence). V lost 8 bases, J lost 1 base, and 17 bases lay in between. The CDR3 DNA is TGTGCCAGTTACGGCCCAAGGGCAGCGAACACTGAAGCTTTCTTT. Translated: CASYGPRAANTEAFF.

This clonotype was detected a few times. The chain combines TRBV6-5 with TRBJ1-1, with 7 bases matching TRBD1. The V gene end was trimmed by 5 bases and the J gene end by 4 bases; junction bases not matched to a gene: 7. Germline loops: CDR1 MNHEY, CDR2 SVGAGI. CDR3 length equals 14 residues. For the CDR3, the DNA is TGTGCCAGCAGTGACCCCGCAGGGGGCACTGAAGCTTTCTTT. It encodes CASSDPAGGTEAFF.

This clonotype was observed many times. The chain combines TRBV7-2 with TRBJ1-5; 8 bases align to TRBD1. Germline CDR1 SGHTA, CDR2 FQGNSA. This CDR3 has 16 amino acids. The ends lost 1 base at V and 2 bases at J; junction bases unmatched: 4. CDR3 loop: CASSLGGQGGNQPQHF. As DNA, the CDR3 is TGTGCCAGCAGCTTAGGCGGACAGGGAGGCAATCAGCCCCAGCATTTT.

This clonotype was seen ten or more times. The chain links TRBV7-2 to TRBJ2-7, with 8 bases matching TRBD2. Losses at the gene ends were 1 base for V and 0 bases for J; bases not matched to a gene: 5. Germline assignment: CDR1 SGHTA and CDR2 FQGNSA. The CDR3 extends over 16 amino acids. CDR3 DNA: TGTGCCAGCAGCTTAGTGGGCGGGAGGACCTCCTACGAGCAGTACTTC. This sequence encodes CASSLVGGRTSYEQYF.

The chain couples TRBV27 to TRBJ2-5; 14 bases line up with TRBD2. This CDR3 is 17 amino acids long. The V gene end was trimmed by 6 bases and the J gene end by 10 bases; junction bases not matched to a gene: 16. In germline, CDR1 is MNHEY, CDR2 SMNVEV (reference sequence). In DNA, the CDR3 is TGTGCCAGCAGGCCTGGGGGAAGAGGACTAGCGGGAGGACGCCAGTACTTC. Translating gives CASRPGGRGLAGGRQYF.

The gene calls are TRBV7-2 and TRBJ2-5; TRBD2 is a possible D gene (5 bases). CDR3 length: 16 amino acids. V dropped 2 bases and J dropped 2 bases, with 15 bases sitting between them. Germline values: CDR1 SGHTA, CDR2 FQGNSA. The CDR3 protein is CASSLSASSGQETQYF. Written as DNA, the CDR3 is TGTGCCAGCAGCTTATCCGCTAGCTCGGGACAAGAGACCCAGTACTTC.

The chain couples TRBV6-2 or TRBV6-3 to TRBJ2-5, with unresolved D. The CDR3 extends over 12 amino acids. V was pared by 3 bases and J by 3 bases, with 5 bases between. In germline, CDR1 is MNHEY, CDR2 SVGEGT. The chain's CDR3 is CASSYGKETQYF. The CDR3 DNA follows: TGTGCCAGCAGTTATGGAAAAGAGACCCAGTACTTC.